Sequencing of this T cell receptor (beta chain) was carried out in a study of T cell responses to AZD1222 COVID-19 vaccine. Germline values: CDR1 MDHEN, CDR2 SYDVKM. The length of the CDR3 is 14 residues. V gave up 6 bases and J gave up 7 bases, with 16 bases separating them. Profiled with immunoSEQ multiplex PCR; TCRdb holds only in-frame clones, not every one. Among about 130,000 clones listed, around nine tenths were seen once. The TCR sequence derives from an adult in good health. The gene calls are TRBV28 and TRBJ1-5; D is ambiguous. The starting material was peripheral blood, obtained on day 0 of AZD1222 vaccination. The CDR3 DNA is TGTGCCAGCAGCTTTTCGGGGTTAGAGCAGCCCCAGCATTTT. Protein sequence: CASSFSGLEQPQHF.